The clone carrying this TCR beta chain was counted between two and nine times. Its antigen is not identified. This sample was included in a study of cytomegalovirus exposure and HLA in healthy donors. Study-level information: A prior study identified 100 million to 130 million unique TCR beta sequences from about 180 million T cells. Assignment to the Caucasian-associated ancestry cluster applied to around 76% of the approximately 360 genotyped donors.

A multiplex PCR was run with 60 Vbeta primers and 13 Jbeta primers. Here immunoSEQ multiplex PCR was the method, and the copy in TCRdb shows in-frame clones only, minus some. Among some 190,000 clones listed, around four fifths were seen once. Whole-study results and caveats: Later on, a genetic analysis was performed. It linked a missense variant in DCLRE1C with V- and J-gene trimming of TCR beta. Rarity marked most TCR sequences, yet some public TCRs occurred in many donors.

J lost 4 bases, V lost 4 bases, and 16 bases had no gene match. The germline gives CDR1 SGHVS, CDR2 FQNEAQ. This CDR3 has 18 residues. What was sequenced was PBMCs. The sequence derives from a woman in her twenties or thirties in good health and CMV-seronegative. The chain has TRBV7-8 and TRBJ1-5; 7 nucleotides line up with TRBD1. The CDR3 reads CASSSDESYRGNNQPQHF. CDR3 DNA sequence: TGTGCCAGCAGCTCCGACGAAAGTTACAGGGGTAATAATCAGCCCCAGCATTTT.